This is a list of T cell receptor beta chains from one sample in a study of cytomegalovirus exposure and HLA in healthy donors. Profiled with immunoSEQ multiplex PCR; TCRdb holds only in-frame clones, not every one. Of about 170,000 clones in the sample, more than 70% were seen once. Material for sequencing was PBMCs. Source of these receptors: a woman between 45 and 60 years old in good health and CMV-seropositive. Each CDR3 is given with its conserved first and last residue. The order of the fields is J gene, clone size, V gene, D gene, CDR3 DNA, CDR3 protein. The D gene is left open where the match is weak. Size values are once, few and many counts, or a class for expanded clones, and some rows have none.

>TRBJ2-1|-|TRBV2|TRBD2
TGTGCCAGCAGCTCCTTCCCGGGACTAGCGGACAATGAGCAGTTCTTC
CASSSFPGLADNEQFF
>TRBJ2-3|-|TRBV7-2|TRBD2
TGTGCCAGCAGCTTAGTGGGGCGGGGGGACACAGATACGCAGTATTTT
CASSLVGRGDTDTQYF
>TRBJ1-1|-|TRBV4-2|TRBD1
TGTGCCAGCAGCCTAATCGGGACAGCGAACACTGAAGCTTTCTTT
CASSLIGTANTEAFF
>TRBJ2-1|-|TRBV19|TRBD1
TGTGCCAGTAGTATGGGGGACAGGGTGGACCGGCAGTTCTTC
CASSMGDRVDRQFF
>TRBJ1-2|-|TRBV20-1|-
TGCAGTGCTAGTCCGGGGGATGGCTACACCTTC
CSASPGDGYTF
>TRBJ1-1|once|TRBV7-9|-
TGTGCCAGCAGGGCGGGGGAGAGGGTGAACACTGAAGCTTTCTTT
CASRAGERVNTEAFF
>TRBJ1-5|-|TRBV7-9|TRBD1
TGTGCCAGCAGCCCGGGACAGGGCTATCAGCCCCAGCATTTT
CASSPGQGYQPQHF
>TRBJ2-3|-|TRBV5-4|TRBD2
TGTGCCAGCAGCCTACCCCCTAGCGGGAGTGGTGCAGATACGCAGTATTTT
CASSLPPSGSGADTQYF
>TRBJ1-1|-|TRBV27|TRBD1
TGTGCCAGCAGTTCGAACTTACAGGGGTTTAAAGCTTTCTTT
CASSSNLQGFKAFF
>TRBJ1-1|-|TRBV5-1|-
TGCGCCAGCAGCCCGGCCCAGGGCAGGGCTACGAACACTGAAGCTTTCTTT
CASSPAQGRATNTEAFF
>TRBJ1-1|-|TRBV7-9|-
TGTGCCAGCAGCTTAACAGGGCGAACTGAAGCTTTCTTT
CASSLTGRTEAFF
>TRBJ1-5|-|TRBV19|TRBD1
TGTGCCAGTTTTAAGGGGGGGTGGGACAGGATGTTTTATAGCAATCAGCCCCAGCATTTT
CASFKGGWDRMFYSNQPQHF
>TRBJ2-1|-|TRBV7-6|TRBD2
TGTGCCAGCAGCCCGACTATCGGGACTAGAAATGAGCAGTTCTTC
CASSPTIGTRNEQFF
>TRBJ2-7|-|TRBV11-1|TRBD1
TGTGCCAGCAGCTTGGACAGGTTATCCTACGAGCAGTACTTC
CASSLDRLSYEQYF
>TRBJ2-3|once|TRBV28|-
TGTGCCAGCGGGGGGACAGCAGCAGGGGCTACGCAGTATTTT
CASGGTAAGATQYF
>TRBJ1-1|once|TRBV11-3|-
TGTGCCAGCAGCTTAAGCCAGGGAGGTCCTGAAGCTTTCTTT
CASSLSQGGPEAFF
>TRBJ1-1|-|TRBV5-4|TRBD1
TGTGCCAGCAGCTTGGTGGGGACAGGGGGGATGGCTTTCTTT
CASSLVGTGGMAFF
>TRBJ2-5|-|TRBV10-3|TRBD1
TGTGCCATCAGTGCAGAGATTACAGGGGTAGCGACCCAGTACTTC
CAISAEITGVATQYF
>TRBJ2-7|-|TRBV6-1|TRBD1
TGTGCCAGCAGTTCATATGACAGGGGAGTGGGCGAGCAGTACTTC
CASSSYDRGVGEQYF
>TRBJ2-3|-|TRBV21-1|-
TGTGCCAGCAGCAAACCCCGGGGGGACAGGGGCCGCACAGATACGCAGTATTTT
CASSKPRGDRGRTDTQYF
>TRBJ2-5|-|TRBV7-9|-
TGTTCCAGCAGCTTTGGGGGGGAGACCCAGTACTTC
CSSSFGGETQYF
>TRBJ2-5|-|TRBV5-1|-
TGCGCCAGCAGCACGAACCCGAGGGGGGAGACCCAGTACTTC
CASSTNPRGETQYF